One and the same sample provided the 9 T cell receptor beta chains below, sequenced in a study of CD8+CD57+ T cells in acquired aplastic anemia. CDR3 and TCR beta VDJ profiling relied on genomic DNA as the template. TCRdb reprocessed the reads with MiXCR, giving one entry per CDR3 protein. The table shows about 180,000 distinct CDR3 sequences, with less than 60% occurring only once. Patients chosen for sequencing had CD8+CD57+ cells that had expanded, as shown by flow cytometry. Specimen: sorted CD4+, CD8+, or CD8+CD57+ T cells (not recorded which) from PBMCs. Receptor source: a human donor with aplastic anemia.

This clonotype was seen many times. The V and J genes are TRBV29-1 and TRBJ2-3, with 10 bases aligning to TRBD2. The trim removed 7 bases at V and 1 base at J, leaving 5 bases unmatched. The CDR3 has 14 amino acids. Per germline, CDR1 SQVTM and CDR2 ANQGSEA. CDR3 bases: TGCAGCGCACGGACTAGCGGAGGCACAGATACGCAGTATTTT. Its translation is CSARTSGGTDTQYF.

This clonotype was seen many times. J is TRBJ2-2 and V is TRBV5-4; D not resolved. Per the germline V gene, CDR1 is SGHNT and CDR2 is YYREEE (reference sequence). Trimming stripped 0 bases from V and 5 bases from J, with 11 bases between. This CDR3 is built from 15 residues. The DNA of the CDR3 is TGTGCCAGCAGCTTGGGCTCAAGGGCGACCGGGGAGCTGTTTTTT. It specifies CASSLGSRATGELFF.

The table lists this clonotype with a few counts. The V gene is TRBV24-1, the J gene TRBJ2-1, with a possible D match to TRBD2 (5 bases). There are 14 residues in the CDR3. Trimming pared 4 bases from V and 10 bases from J, leaving 16 bases between. CDR1 is KGHDR and CDR2 is SFDVKD in the germline V gene. The CDR3 region has the DNA TGTGCCACCAGTGAAGGCAGAGGGAATGGCGAGCAGTTCTTC. Its translation is CATSEGRGNGEQFF.

The chain links TRBV29-1 to TRBJ2-6; D possibly corresponds to TRBD1 (6 bases). In germline, CDR1 is SQVTM, CDR2 ANQGSEA. Trimming shortened V by 3 bases and J by 5 bases, and 11 bases separated the two germline ends. The CDR3 length is 14 residues. In DNA form, the CDR3 reads TGCAGCGTTGAGATACAGGGTTGGGCCAACGTCCTGACTTTC. Its protein product is CSVEIQGWANVLTF.

This clonotype was observed at least ten times. This sequence joins TRBV24-1 and TRBJ2-7; D remains unclear. CDR3 size: 16 residues. From germline, CDR1 is KGHDR and CDR2 SFDVKD. V dropped 3 bases and J dropped 0 bases, with 14 bases sitting between them. DNA of the CDR3: TGTGCCACCAGTGATCCCCTTGGGCGGAGCTCCTACGAGCAGTACTTC. This gives the protein CATSDPLGRSSYEQYF.

This chain uses TRBV2 with TRBJ2-7; D perhaps matches TRBD2 (5 bases). Germline CDR1 and CDR2: SNHLY and FYNNEI. The CDR3 has 13 amino acids. Trimming shortened V by 6 bases and J by 2 bases, and 11 bases separated the two germline ends. The CDR3 bases are TGTGCCAGCAGGCATGGACTGACCTACGAGCAGTACTTC. Translating gives CASRHGLTYEQYF.

The V gene is TRBV12-5, the J gene TRBJ2-3; D is unclear. CDR1 and CDR2 (germline): LGHNT, FRNRAP. The length of the CDR3 is 11 residues. V dropped 4 bases and J dropped 9 bases, with 8 bases sitting between them. The CDR3 bases are TGTGCTAGTGGTTCTGGGTGGACGCAGTATTTT. It is translated as CASGSGWTQYF.

This rearrangement joins TRBV24-1 to TRBJ2-7; 7 bases match TRBD2. Germline V gene lookup returns CDR1 KGHDR and CDR2 SFDVKD. V lost 3 bases and J lost 5; bases outside the gene matches: 6. CDR3 length: 14 residues. DNA of the CDR3: TGTGCCACCAGTGATGGGGGGGGGGACCACGAGCAGTACTTC. Protein product: CATSDGGGDHEQYF.

The chain joins TRBV11-3 to TRBJ2-5; D possibly corresponds to TRBD2 (5 bases). The germline CDR1 and CDR2 sequences are SGHNT and YENEEA. The V end was cut by 8 bases, the J end by 4 bases, with 8 bases between. The length of the CDR3 is 11 residues. For the CDR3, the DNA is TGTGCCAGCGGGGAGCGAGAGACCCAGTACTTC. This translates into CASGERETQYF. Together with reference TRBV11-3 and TRBJ2-5, the CDR3 gives the full variable domain: EAGVVQSPRYKIIEKKQPVAFWCNPISGHNTLYWYLQNLGQGPELLIRYENEEAVDDSQLPKDRFSAERLKGVDSTLKIQPAELGDSAVYLCASGERETQYFGPGTRLLVL.